The 12 T cell receptor beta chains presented below share a single source sample, sequenced in a study of CD8 T cells in Susac syndrome. Random-hexamer reverse transcription was applied to roughly 0.5 to 1 ug RNA. Each CDR3 protein is one row after TCRdb ran MiXCR on the immunoSEQ multiplex PCR reads. The sample has 120,000 or so distinct CDR3 sequences; just over 95% are singletons. Sequencing used CD4+ T cells from PBMCs. These receptors came from a human donor with Susac syndrome.

The CDR3 loop reads CASSWWTSAQETQYF. Here the CDR3 DNA reads TGTGCCAGCAGCTGGTGGACTAGCGCTCAAGAGACCCAGTACTTC. This rearrangement joins TRBV3-1 to TRBJ2-5, with 9 bases matching TRBD2. The V and J ends lost 5 bases and 2 bases, in that order; junction bases with no gene match: 6. Germline values: CDR1 LGHDT, CDR2 YNNKEL (reference sequence). CDR3 length: 15 residues.

The genes are TRBV20-1 and TRBJ2-1; 10 bases are a match to TRBD1. The V segment lost 2 bases and the J segment 2 bases; nucleotides outside the gene matches: 3. CDR3 length equals 15 residues. CDR1 and CDR2 from the germline V gene are DFQATT and SNEGSKA (reference sequence). In nucleotides, the CDR3 is TGCAGTGCTAGATCGACAGGGGGCACCTACAATGAGCAGTTCTTC. Translating gives CSARSTGGTYNEQFF.

The chain joins TRBV6-2 or TRBV6-3 to TRBJ2-7; 8 bases are a match to TRBD1. Looked up from germline, CDR1 is MNHEY and CDR2 is SVGEGT. With V trimmed by 6 bases and J by 2 bases, 9 bases remained unmatched. CDR3 length: 15 amino acids. The CDR3 coding sequence is TGTGCCAGCAGAGGCACTGGACAGGGCGCCTACGAGCAGTACTTC. It translates to CASRGTGQGAYEQYF.

This clonotype was observed a single time. The V call is TRBV12-3 or TRBV12-4, the J call TRBJ2-7, with D perhaps assigned TRBD1 or TRBD2 (5 bases each). Trimming shortened V by 7 bases and J by 3 bases, and 13 bases separated the two germline ends. CDR3 length equals 13 residues. CDR3 amino acids: CASTWGRRYEQYF. The CDR3 DNA reads as TGTGCCAGCACCTGGGGACGCCGCTACGAGCAGTACTTC.

The chain has TRBV28 and TRBJ2-7, with D maybe TRBD2 (5 bases). Germline V gene lookup returns CDR1 MDHEN and CDR2 SYDVKM. The CDR3 length is 12 residues. The V gene lost 6 bases and the J gene lost 6 bases, with 12 bases spanning the gap. In nucleotides, the CDR3 is TGTGCCAGCAGCTTAGGAGGATTCGAGCAGTACTTC. It specifies CASSLGGFEQYF.

V gene TRBV18 combines with J gene TRBJ1-5; a weak D match, TRBD1 (6 bases). The CDR3 sequence is 15 residues long. The V gene lost 3 bases and the J gene lost 7 bases, with 16 bases spanning the gap. The germline CDR1 and CDR2 sequences are KGHSH and LQKENI. CDR3 sequence: CASSPPEGDGQPQHF. Here the CDR3 DNA reads TGTGCCAGCTCACCCCCGGAGGGGGACGGGCAGCCCCAGCATTTT.

V gene TRBV27 combines with J gene TRBJ2-5, with D unresolved. Trimming shortened V by 5 bases and J by 0 bases, and 10 bases separated the two germline ends. This CDR3 contains 14 residues. Germline V gives CDR1 MNHEY, CDR2 SMNVEV (reference sequence). CDR3 coding DNA: TGTGCCAGCAGTCCCCTTGGAAACCAAGAGACCCAGTACTTC. This translates into CASSPLGNQETQYF.

This sequence joins TRBV28 and TRBJ2-7, with TRBD2 identical over 10 bases. CDR3 length: 15 residues. V trimming: 3 bases; J trimming: 6 bases; junction bases outside the gene matches: 8. The germline V gene encodes CDR1 MDHEN and CDR2 SYDVKM. CDR3 loop: CASSFGLAGVGEQYF. CDR3 coding DNA: TGTGCCAGCAGTTTCGGGCTAGCGGGAGTTGGCGAGCAGTACTTC.

J is TRBJ2-5 and V is TRBV24-1; no clear D. Germline CDR1 and CDR2: KGHDR and SFDVKD. This CDR3 spans 13 amino acids. V was cut by 3 bases and J by 5 bases, with 9 bases left in between. The CDR3 reads CATSDAEVETQYF. DNA for the CDR3: TGTGCCACCAGTGATGCCGAGGTGGAGACCCAGTACTTC.

This chain links TRBV3-1 with TRBJ1-2; D unresolved. The CDR3 consists of 14 residues. CDR1 LGHDT and CDR2 YNNKEL come from the germline V gene (reference sequence). V was trimmed by 0 bases and J by 4 bases, leaving 9 bases between them. The CDR3, as DNA: TGTGCCAGCAGCCAAGAGAAGGGCCTCTATGGCTACACCTTC. Translating it yields CASSQEKGLYGYTF.

This clonotype was picked up one time. The J gene is TRBJ2-7, the V gene TRBV20-1, with D possibly TRBD2 on 6 matching bases. V was pared by 3 bases and J by 6 bases, with 18 bases between. CDR1 is DFQATT and CDR2 is SNEGSKA in the germline V gene (reference sequence). The CDR3 consists of 14 residues. CDR3 sequence reads: CSASLAWAPLEQYF. CDR3 DNA sequence: TGCAGTGCTAGCCTAGCGTGGGCCCCCCTCGAGCAGTACTTC.

The V and J genes are TRBV20-1 and TRBJ2-1; TRBD2 aligns across 9 bases. The CDR3 is 12 residues long. Per germline, CDR1 DFQATT and CDR2 SNEGSKA (reference sequence). V lost 6 bases and J lost 7; bases outside the gene matches: 4. CDR3 amino acids: CSASLAGNEQFF. In DNA, the CDR3 is TGCAGTGCGTCCCTAGCGGGAAATGAGCAGTTCTTC.